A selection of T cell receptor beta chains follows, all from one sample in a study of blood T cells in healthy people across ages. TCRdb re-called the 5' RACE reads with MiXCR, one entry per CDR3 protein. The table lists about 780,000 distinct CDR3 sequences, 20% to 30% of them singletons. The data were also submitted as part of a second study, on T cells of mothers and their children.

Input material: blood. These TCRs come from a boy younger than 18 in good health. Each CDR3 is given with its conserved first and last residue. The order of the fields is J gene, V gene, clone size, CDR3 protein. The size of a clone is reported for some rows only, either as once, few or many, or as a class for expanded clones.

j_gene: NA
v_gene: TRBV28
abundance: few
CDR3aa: CASSSSPGLGALGYEQFF

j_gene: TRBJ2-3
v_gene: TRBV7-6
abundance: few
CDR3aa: CASSLAGTSSSSRTDTQSF

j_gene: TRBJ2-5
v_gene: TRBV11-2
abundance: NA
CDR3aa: CASSALALTQETQYF

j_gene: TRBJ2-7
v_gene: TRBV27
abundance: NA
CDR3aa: CASSLSFRGARGSYEQYF

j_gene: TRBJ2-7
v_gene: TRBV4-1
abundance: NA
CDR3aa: CASSQIASVGHEQYF

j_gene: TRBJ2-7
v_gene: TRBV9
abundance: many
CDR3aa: CASSVDPNSYEQYF

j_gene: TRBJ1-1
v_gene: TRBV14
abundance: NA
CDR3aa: CASSRGPGEAFF

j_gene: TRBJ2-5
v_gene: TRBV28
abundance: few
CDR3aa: CASGTSGPQETQYF

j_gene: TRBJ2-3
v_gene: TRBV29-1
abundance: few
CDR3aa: CSVEDGGRGTDTQYF

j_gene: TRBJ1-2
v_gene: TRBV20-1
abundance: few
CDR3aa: CSARVLGGGNGYTF

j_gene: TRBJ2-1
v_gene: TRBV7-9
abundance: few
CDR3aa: CASRGGGDEQFF

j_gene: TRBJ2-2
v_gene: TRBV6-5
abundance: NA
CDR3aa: CASSYSRGATGELFF

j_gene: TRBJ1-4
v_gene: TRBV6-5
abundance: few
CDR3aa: CASTPDRANEKLFF

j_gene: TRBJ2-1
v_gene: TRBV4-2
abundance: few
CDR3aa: CASSQDLGSNEQFF

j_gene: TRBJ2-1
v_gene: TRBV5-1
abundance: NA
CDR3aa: CASSRVWFSSYNEQFF

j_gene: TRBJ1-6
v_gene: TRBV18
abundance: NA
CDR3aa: CASSARDRGSPLHF

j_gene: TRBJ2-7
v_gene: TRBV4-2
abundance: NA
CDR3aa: CASSQGRWRQGSEQYF

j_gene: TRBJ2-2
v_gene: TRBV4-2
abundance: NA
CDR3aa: CASSPLRGGPNTGELFF

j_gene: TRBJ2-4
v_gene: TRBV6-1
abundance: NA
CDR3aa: CASSEIREAKNIQYF

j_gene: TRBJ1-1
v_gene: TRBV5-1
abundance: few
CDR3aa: CASSLLGDTEAFF

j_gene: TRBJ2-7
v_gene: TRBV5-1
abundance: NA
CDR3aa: CASSPPGPEVVEQYF

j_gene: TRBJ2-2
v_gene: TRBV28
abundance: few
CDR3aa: CASSSPGLRTGELFF

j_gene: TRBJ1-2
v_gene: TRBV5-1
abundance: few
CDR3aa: CASSFSGREDYGYTF

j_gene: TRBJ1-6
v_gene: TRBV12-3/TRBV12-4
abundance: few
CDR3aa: CASIQGSYNSPLHF

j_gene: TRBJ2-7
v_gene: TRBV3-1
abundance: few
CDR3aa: CASSQGPQPYEQYF

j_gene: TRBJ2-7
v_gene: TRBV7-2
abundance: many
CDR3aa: CASSLGPREQYF

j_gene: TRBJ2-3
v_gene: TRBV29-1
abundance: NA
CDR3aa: CSAQLAGVTDTQYF

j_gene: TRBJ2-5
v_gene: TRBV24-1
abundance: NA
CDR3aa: CATSDLTGGLETQYF

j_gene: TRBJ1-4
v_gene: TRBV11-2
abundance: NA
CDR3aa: CASGREPIEGEKLFF

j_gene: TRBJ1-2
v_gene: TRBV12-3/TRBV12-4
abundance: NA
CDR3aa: CASKRDGNYGYTF

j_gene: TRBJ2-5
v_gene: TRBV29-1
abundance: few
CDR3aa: CSVGLYQETQYF

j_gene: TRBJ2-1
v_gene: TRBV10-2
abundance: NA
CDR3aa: CASSRSGGRYNEQFF

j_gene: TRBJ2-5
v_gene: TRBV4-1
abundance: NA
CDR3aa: CASSQDWEGAPVQETQYF

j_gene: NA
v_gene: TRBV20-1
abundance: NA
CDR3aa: CSASNPQRGRNEQFF

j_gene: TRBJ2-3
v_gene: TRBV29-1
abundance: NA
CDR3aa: CSVELGTSTDTQYF

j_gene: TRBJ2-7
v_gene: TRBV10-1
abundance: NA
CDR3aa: CASSGGPSSYEQYF

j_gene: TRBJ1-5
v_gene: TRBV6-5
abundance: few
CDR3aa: CASSSRGNSNQPQHF

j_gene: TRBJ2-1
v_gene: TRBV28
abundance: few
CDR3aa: CASSLGLAGGRKDNEQFF

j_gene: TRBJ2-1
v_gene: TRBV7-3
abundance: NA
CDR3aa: CASSLVGPSYDEQFF

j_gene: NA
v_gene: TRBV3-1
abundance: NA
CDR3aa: CASSPGTSPENEQFF

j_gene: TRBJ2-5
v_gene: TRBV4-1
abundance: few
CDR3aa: CASTPRGGQGQETQYF

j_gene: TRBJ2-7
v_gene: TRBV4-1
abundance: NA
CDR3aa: CASSLPEGPEQYF

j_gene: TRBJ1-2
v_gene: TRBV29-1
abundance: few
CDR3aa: CSASRQVQYSNHGYTF

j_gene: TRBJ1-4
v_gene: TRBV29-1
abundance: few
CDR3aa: CSVGSAGGSEKLFF

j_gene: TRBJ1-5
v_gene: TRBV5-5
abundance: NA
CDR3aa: CASSLQATRDQPQHF

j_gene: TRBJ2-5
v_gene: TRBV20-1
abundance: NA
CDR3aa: CSARFRTVKETQYF

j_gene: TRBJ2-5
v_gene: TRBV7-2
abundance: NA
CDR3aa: CASSLSGGGAKETQYF

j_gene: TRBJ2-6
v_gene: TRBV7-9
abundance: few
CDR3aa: CASSTNSGANVLTF

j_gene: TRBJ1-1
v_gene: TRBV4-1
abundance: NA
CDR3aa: CASSRKDTEAFF

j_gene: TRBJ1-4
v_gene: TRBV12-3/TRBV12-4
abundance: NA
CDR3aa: CASSDRQGEKLFF

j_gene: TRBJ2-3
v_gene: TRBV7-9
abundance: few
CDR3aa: CASSLFPRTSPPDTQYF

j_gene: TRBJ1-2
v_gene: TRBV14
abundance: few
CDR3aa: CASSPPGTGGIYGYTF

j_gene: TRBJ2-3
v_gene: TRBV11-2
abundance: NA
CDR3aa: CASSRVARQYF

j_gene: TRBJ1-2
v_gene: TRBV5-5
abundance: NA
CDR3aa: CASSTGYTSNYGYTF

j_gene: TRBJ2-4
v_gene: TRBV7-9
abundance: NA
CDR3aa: CASSFAQGIEDIQYF

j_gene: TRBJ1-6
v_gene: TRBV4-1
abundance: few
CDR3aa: CASSQVPGRRDSPLHF

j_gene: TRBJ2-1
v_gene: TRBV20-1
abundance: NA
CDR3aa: CSALDGRGVNEQFF

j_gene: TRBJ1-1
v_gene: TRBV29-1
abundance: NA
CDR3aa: CSLRAGAEAFF

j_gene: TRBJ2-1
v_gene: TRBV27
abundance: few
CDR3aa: CASSHPKGRVRYNEQFF